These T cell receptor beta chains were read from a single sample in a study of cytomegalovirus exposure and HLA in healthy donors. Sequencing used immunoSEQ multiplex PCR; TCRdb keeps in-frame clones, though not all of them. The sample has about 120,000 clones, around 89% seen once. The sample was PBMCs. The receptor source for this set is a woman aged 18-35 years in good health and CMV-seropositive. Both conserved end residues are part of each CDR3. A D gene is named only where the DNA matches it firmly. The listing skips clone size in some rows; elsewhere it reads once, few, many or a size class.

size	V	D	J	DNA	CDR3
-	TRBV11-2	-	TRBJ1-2	TGTGCCAGCAGCTTGCGAGGGGGAGGGGGCTACACCTTC	CASSLRGGGGYTF
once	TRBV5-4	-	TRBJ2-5	TGTGCCAGCAGCTTGGTTAGTAGCGAGGAAGAGACCCAGTACTTC	CASSLVSSEEETQYF
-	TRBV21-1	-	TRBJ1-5	TGTGCCAGCAGAAAGGCGGCGACTGATCAGCCCCAGCATTTT	CASRKAATDQPQHF
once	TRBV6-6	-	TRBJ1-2	TGTGCCAGCAGAGTCTCGGCCGACCCGGGCTATGGCTACACCTTC	CASRVSADPGYGYTF
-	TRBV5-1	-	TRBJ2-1	TGCGCCAGCAGCTTGGTCGCAGGGATAAGCTCCTACAATGAGCAGTTCTTC	CASSLVAGISSYNEQFF
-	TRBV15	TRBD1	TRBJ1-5	TGTGCCACCAGCAGAGATATCGGACAGGCGAGCAATCAGCCCCAGCATTTT	CATSRDIGQASNQPQHF
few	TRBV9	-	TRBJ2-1	TGTGCCAGCAGCGTAGACGGACACAGCTACAATGAGCAGTTCTTC	CASSVDGHSYNEQFF
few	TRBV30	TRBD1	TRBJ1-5	TGTGCCTGGAGTCACACGGGACAGGGGAGTCAGCCCCAGCATTTT	CAWSHTGQGSQPQHF
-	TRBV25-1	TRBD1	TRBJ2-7	TGTGCCAGCAGTGGTACCACGGGACAGAACCCCTACGAGCAGTACTTC	CASSGTTGQNPYEQYF
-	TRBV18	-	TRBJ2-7	TGTGCCAGCTCCACCACTAAAGACGCTAGCTCCTACGAGCAGTACTTC	CASSTTKDASSYEQYF
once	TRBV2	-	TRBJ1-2	TGTGCCAGCAGTGACCCCCCACAGGGCTATGGCTACACCTTC	CASSDPPQGYGYTF
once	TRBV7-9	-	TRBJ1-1	TGTGCCAGCAGACCTGGGGGGGCCACTGAAGCTTTCTTT	CASRPGGATEAFF
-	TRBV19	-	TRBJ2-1	TGTGCCAGTAGTATCACTAGCCCCAATGAGCAGTTCTTC	CASSITSPNEQFF
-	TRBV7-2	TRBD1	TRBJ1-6	TGTGCCAGCAGCTTAGGGACAGGGAGGGGGTCTTTAGGTTCACCCCTCCACTTT	CASSLGTGRGSLGSPLHF
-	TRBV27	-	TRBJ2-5	TGTGCCAGCAGTTTAAGAATTGGCGGGCGGGAGACCCAGTACTTC	CASSLRIGGRETQYF
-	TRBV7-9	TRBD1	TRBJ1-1	TGTGCCAGCAGCCCCCAGGACAGGACGACTGAAGCTTTCTTT	CASSPQDRTTEAFF
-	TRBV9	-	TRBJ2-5	TGTGCCAGCAGCGTAGCCTGGACACCGGAGACCCAGTACTTC	CASSVAWTPETQYF
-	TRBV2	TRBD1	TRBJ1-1	TGTGCCAGCATGAGGGGTGGAAACAGGGGAAGCATGAACACTGAAGCTTTCTTT	CASMRGGNRGSMNTEAFF
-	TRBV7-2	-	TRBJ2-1	TGTGCCAGCAAAGGTAGGCACTCGAGGAACTCCTACAATGAGCAGTTCTTC	CASKGRHSRNSYNEQFF
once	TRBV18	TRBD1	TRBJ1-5	TGTGCCAGCTCACCTGCGGGACAGGTGGGTTCGCCCCAGCATTTT	CASSPAGQVGSPQHF
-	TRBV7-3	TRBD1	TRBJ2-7	TGTGCCAGCAGCTACTCTGGACAGGGGGCTGTAGATTACGAGCAGTACTTC	CASSYSGQGAVDYEQYF
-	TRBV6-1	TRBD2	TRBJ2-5	TGTGCCAGCAGTCGAGCGGGGGGGCCGGAGACCCAGTACTTC	CASSRAGGPETQYF
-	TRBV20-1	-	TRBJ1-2	TGCAGTGCTCCTGCTACGAGGGGCTACACCTTC	CSAPATRGYTF
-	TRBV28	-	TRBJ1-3	TGTGCCAGCAGTTCCGGAGGCAGGCTGTCTGGAAACACCATATATTTT	CASSSGGRLSGNTIYF